This entry lists 6 T cell receptor beta chains sequenced from one sample in a study of blood T cell repertoires in COVID-19. Sequencing used immunoSEQ multiplex PCR; TCRdb keeps in-frame clones, though not all of them. In the table there are 150,000 to 200,000 clones, under 85% of which are singletons. Sequenced material: peripheral blood. Receptors originate from a woman older than 75 with acute or convalescent COVID-19.

The chain joins TRBV5-1 to TRBJ1-6, with D unclear. The CDR3 is made up of 15 amino acids. Per germline, CDR1 SGHRS and CDR2 YFSETQ. V was trimmed by 4 bases and J by 7 bases, leaving 15 bases between them. CDR3 nucleotides: TGCGCCAGCAGCCCACGTGAGGGCGGCAATTCACCCCTCCACTTT. Residues: CASSPREGGNSPLHF.

The chain has TRBV6-2 or TRBV6-3 and TRBJ2-4; TRBD2 aligns across 9 bases. V lost 2 bases, J lost 1 base, and 6 bases stayed unmatched. Germline V gene sequence: CDR1 MNHEY, CDR2 SVGEGT. The CDR3 loop spans 17 amino acids. In DNA form, the CDR3 reads TGTGCCAGCAGTTACGGGGGTAGCGGGGGTGCCAAAAACATTCAGTACTTC. It translates to CASSYGGSGGAKNIQYF.

This chain links TRBV12-5 with TRBJ1-2, with 10 positions matching TRBD1. The J segment lost 8 bases and the V segment lost 7 bases, leaving 4 bases of the junction unmatched. From germline, CDR1 is LGHNT and CDR2 FRNRAP. The CDR3 has 12 amino acids. The CDR3 nucleotides read TGTGCTAGTGTCGGACAGGGGGGCGGCTACACCTTC. Protein: CASVGQGGGYTF.

The chain joins TRBV27 to TRBJ1-2; TRBD1 is a possible D gene (6 bases). The germline V and J ends were trimmed by 6 bases and 6 bases, with 11 bases remaining between them. Germline V gene sequence: CDR1 MNHEY, CDR2 SMNVEV (reference sequence). The CDR3 consists of 12 residues. CDR3: CASSPRGHGYTF. The CDR3 bases are TGTGCCAGCAGCCCCAGGGGCCATGGCTACACCTTC.

This chain uses TRBV19 with TRBJ1-1, with D hard to call. CDR1 is LNHDA and CDR2 is SQIVND in the germline V gene (reference sequence). The length of the CDR3 is 14 residues. Trimming left V 3 bases short and J 1 base short, with 9 bases between. The CDR3 nucleotides are TGTGCCAGTAGTATTGGCGCTAGGAACACTGAAGCTTTCTTT. Protein sequence: CASSIGARNTEAFF.

J is TRBJ2-1 and V is TRBV3-1 (or the pseudogene TRBV3-2); 13 bases agree with TRBD2. This CDR3 spans 17 amino acids. Looked up from germline, CDR1 is LGHDT and CDR2 is YNNKEL (reference sequence). V shed 0 bases, J shed 9 bases, and the junction held 8 bases outside the gene matches. CDR3 protein: CASSQDLGTSGRGEQFF. CDR3 DNA: TGTGCCAGCAGCCAAGATCTCGGTACTAGCGGGAGGGGTGAGCAGTTCTTC.